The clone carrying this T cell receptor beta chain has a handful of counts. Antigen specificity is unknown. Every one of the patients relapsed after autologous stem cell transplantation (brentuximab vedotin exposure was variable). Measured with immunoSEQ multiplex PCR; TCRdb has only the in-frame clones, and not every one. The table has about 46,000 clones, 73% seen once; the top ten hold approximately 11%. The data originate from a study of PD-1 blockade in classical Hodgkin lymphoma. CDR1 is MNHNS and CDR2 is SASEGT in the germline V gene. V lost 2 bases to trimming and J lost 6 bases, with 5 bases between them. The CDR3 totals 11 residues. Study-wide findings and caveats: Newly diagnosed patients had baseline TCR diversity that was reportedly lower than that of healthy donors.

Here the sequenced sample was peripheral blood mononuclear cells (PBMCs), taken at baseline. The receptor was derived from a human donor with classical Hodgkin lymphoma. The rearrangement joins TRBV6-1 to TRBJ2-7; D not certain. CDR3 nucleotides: TGTGCCAGCAGTGAAAGGGTCGAGCAGTACTTC. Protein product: CASSERVEQYF.